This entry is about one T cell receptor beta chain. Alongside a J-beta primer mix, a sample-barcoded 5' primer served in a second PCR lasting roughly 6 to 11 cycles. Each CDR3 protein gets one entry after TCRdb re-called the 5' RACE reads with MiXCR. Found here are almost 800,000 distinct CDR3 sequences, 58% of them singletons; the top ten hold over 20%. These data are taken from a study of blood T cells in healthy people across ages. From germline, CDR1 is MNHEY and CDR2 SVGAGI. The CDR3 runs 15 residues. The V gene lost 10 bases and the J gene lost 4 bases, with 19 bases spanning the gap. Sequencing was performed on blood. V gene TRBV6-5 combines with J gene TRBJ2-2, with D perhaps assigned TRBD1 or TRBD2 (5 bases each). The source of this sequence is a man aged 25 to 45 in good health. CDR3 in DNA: TGTGCCACCGAGAGTAATTGGGGGTTCACCGGGGAGCTGTTTTTT. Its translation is CATESNWGFTGELFF.